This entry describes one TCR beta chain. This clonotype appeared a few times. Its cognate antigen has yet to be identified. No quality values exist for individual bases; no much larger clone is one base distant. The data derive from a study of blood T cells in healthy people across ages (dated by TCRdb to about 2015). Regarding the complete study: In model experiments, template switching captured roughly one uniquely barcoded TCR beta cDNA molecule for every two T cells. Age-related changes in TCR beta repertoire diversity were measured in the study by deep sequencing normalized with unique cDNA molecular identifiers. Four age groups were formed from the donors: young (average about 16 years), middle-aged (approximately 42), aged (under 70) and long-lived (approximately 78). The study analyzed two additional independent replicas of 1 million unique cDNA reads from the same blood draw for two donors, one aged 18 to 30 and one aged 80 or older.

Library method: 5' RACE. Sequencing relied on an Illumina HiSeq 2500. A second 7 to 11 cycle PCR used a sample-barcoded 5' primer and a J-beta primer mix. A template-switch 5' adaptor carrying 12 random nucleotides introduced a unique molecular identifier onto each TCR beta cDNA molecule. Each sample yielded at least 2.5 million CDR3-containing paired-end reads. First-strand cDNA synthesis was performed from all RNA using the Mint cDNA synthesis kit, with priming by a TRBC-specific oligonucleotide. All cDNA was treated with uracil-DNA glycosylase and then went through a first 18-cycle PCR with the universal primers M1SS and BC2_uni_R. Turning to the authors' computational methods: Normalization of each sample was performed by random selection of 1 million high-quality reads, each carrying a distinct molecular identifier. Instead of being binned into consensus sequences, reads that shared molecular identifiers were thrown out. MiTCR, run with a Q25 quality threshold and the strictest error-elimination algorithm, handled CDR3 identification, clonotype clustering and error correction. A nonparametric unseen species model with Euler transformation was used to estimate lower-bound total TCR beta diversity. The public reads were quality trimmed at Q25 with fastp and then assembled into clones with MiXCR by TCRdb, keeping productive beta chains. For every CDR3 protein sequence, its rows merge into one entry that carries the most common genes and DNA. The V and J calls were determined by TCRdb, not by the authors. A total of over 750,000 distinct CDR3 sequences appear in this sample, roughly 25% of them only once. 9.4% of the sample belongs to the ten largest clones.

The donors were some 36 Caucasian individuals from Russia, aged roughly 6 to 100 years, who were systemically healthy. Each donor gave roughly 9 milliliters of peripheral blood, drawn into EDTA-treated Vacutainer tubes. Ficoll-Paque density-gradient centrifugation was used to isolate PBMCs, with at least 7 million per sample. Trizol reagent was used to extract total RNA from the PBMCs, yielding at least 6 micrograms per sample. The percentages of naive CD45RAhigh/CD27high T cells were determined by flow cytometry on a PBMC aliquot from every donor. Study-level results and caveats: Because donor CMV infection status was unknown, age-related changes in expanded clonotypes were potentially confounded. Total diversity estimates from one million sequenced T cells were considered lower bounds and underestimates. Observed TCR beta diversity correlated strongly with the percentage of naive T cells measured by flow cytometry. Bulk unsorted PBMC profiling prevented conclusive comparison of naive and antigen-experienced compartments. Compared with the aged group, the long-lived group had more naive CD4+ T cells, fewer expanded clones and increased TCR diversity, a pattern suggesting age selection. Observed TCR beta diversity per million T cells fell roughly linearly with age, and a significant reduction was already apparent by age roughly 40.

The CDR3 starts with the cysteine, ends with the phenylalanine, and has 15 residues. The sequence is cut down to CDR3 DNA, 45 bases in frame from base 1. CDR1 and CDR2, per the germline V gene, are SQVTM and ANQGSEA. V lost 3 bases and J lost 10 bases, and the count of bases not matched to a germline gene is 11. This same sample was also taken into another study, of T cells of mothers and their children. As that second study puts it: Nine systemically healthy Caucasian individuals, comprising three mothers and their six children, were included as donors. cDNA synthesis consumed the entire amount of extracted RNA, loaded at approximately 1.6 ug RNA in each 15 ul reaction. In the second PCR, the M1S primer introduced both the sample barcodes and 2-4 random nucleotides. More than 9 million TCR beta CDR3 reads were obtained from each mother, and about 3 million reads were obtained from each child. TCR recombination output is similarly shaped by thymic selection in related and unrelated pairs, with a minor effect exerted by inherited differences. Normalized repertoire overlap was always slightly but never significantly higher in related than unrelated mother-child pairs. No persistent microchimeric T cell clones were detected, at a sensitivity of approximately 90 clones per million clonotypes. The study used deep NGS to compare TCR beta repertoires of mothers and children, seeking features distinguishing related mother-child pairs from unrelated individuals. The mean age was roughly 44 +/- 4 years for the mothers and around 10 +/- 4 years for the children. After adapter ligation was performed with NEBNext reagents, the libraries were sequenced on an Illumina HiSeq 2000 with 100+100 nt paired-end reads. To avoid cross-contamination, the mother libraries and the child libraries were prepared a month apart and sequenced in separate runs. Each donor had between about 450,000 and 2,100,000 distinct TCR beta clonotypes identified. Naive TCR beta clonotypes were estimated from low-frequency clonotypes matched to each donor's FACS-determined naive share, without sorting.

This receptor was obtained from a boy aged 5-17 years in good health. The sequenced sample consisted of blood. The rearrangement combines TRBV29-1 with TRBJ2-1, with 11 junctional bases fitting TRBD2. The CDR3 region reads CSVEGLAGGTGEQFF. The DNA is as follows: TGCAGCGTTGAGGGGCTAGCGGGGGGCACAGGGGAGCAGTTCTTC.